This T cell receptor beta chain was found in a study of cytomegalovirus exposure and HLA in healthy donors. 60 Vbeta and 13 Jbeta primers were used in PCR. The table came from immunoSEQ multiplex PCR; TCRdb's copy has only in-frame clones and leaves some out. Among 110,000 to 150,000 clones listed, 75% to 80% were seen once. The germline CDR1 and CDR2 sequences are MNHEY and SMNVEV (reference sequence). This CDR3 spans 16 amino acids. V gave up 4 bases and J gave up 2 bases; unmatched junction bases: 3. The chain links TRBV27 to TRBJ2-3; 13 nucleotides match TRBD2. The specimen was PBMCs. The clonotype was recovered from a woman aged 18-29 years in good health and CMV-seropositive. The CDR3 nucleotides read TGTGCCAGCAGTTCCGGACTAGCGGGGGTCACAGATACGCAGTATTTT. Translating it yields CASSSGLAGVTDTQYF.